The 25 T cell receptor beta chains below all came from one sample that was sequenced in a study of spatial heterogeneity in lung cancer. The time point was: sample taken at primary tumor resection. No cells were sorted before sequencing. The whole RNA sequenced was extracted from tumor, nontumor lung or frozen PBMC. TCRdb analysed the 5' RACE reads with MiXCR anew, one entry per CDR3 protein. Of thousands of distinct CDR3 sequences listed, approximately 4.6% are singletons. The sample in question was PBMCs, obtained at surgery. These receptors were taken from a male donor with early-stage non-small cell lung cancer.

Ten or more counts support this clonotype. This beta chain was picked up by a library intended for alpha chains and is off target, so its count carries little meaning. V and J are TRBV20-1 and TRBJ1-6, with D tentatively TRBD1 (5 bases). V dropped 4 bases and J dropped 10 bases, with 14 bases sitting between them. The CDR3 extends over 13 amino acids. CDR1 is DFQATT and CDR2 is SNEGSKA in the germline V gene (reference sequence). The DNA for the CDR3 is TGCAGTGCTAACATGGGGGGTCGATCACCCCTCCACTTT. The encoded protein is CSANMGGRSPLHF.

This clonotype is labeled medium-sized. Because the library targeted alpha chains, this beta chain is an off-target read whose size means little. This CDR3 reads CASSRQGNRNIQYF. Written as DNA, the CDR3 is TGTGCCAGCAGTCGACAGGGGAATCGGAACATTCAGTACTTC. The V gene is TRBV28, the J gene TRBJ2-4, with 8 bases fitting TRBD1. The CDR3 covers 14 residues. Germline CDR1 and CDR2: MDHEN and SYDVKM. V dropped 5 bases and J dropped 7; count of bases not matched to a gene: 7.

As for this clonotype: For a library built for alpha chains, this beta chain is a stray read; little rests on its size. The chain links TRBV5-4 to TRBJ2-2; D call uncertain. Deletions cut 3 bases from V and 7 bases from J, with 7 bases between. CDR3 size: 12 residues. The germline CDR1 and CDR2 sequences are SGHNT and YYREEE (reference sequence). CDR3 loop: CASSSVVGELFF. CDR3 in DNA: TGTGCCAGCAGCTCCGTGGTCGGGGAGCTGTTTTTT.

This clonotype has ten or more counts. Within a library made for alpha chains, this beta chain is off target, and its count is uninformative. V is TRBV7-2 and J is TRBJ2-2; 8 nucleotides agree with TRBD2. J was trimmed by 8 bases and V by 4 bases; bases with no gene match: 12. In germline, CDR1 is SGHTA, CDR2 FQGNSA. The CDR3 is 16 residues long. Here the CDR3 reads CASSSQTGTRKGELFF. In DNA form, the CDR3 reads TGTGCCAGCAGCTCCCAAACCGGGACTAGAAAGGGGGAGCTGTTTTTT. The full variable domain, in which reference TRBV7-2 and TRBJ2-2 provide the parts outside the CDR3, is GAGVSQSPSNKVTEKGKDVELRCDPISGHTALYWYRQSLGQGLEFLIYFQGNSAPDKSGLPSDRFSAERTGGSVSTLTIQRTQQEDSAVYLCASSSQTGTRKGELFFGEGSRLTVL.

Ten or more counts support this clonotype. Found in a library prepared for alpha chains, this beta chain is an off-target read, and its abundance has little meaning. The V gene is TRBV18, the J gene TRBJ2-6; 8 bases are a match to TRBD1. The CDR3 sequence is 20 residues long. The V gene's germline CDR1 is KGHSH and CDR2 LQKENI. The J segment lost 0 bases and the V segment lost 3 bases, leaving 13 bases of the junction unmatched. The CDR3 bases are TGTGCCAGCTCACCGCCGGGGGTGACAGGGGCTCTCTCTGGGGCCAACGTCCTGACTTTC. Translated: CASSPPGVTGALSGANVLTF.

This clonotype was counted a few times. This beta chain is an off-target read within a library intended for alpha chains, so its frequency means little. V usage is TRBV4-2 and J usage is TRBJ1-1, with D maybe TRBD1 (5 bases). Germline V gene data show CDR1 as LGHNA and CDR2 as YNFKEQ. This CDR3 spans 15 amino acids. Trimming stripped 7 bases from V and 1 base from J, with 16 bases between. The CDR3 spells CASINLWTPNTEAFF. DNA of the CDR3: TGTGCCAGCATCAATCTTTGGACACCGAACACTGAAGCTTTCTTT.

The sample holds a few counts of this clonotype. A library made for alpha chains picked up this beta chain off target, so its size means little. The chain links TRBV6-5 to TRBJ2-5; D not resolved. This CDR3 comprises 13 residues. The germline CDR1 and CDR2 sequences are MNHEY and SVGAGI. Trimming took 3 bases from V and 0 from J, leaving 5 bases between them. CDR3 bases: TGTGCCAGCAGTTATGACCACCAAGAGACCCAGTACTTC. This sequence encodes CASSYDHQETQYF.

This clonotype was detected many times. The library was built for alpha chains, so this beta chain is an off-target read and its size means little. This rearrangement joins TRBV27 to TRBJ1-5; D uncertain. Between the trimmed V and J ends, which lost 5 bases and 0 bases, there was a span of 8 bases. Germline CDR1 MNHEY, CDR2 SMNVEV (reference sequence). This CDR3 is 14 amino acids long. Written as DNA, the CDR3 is TGTGCCAGCAGTCTCAGTGATAGCAATCAGCCCCAGCATTTT. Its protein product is CASSLSDSNQPQHF.

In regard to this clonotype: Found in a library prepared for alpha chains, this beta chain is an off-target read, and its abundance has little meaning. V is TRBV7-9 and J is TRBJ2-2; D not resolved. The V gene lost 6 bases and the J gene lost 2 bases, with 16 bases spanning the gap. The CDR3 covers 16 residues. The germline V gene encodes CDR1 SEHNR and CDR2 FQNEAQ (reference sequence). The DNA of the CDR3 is TGTGCCAGCAGTCTTATAGGGCCTACCAACACCGGGGAGCTGTTTTTT. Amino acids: CASSLIGPTNTGELFF.

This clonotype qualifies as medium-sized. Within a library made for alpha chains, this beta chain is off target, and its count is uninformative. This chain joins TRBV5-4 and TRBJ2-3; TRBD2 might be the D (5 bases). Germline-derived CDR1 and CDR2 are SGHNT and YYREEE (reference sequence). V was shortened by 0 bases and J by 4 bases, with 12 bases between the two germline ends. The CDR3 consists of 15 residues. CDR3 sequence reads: CASSLGERGSDTQYF. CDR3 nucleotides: TGTGCCAGCAGCTTGGGGGAGAGAGGGTCAGATACGCAGTATTTT. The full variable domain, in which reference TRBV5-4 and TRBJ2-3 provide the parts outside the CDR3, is ETGVTQSPTHLIKTRGQQVTLRCSSQSGHNTVSWYQQALGQGPQFIFQYYREEENGRGNFPPRFSGLQFPNYSSELNVNALELDDSALYLCASSLGERGSDTQYFGPGTRLTVL.

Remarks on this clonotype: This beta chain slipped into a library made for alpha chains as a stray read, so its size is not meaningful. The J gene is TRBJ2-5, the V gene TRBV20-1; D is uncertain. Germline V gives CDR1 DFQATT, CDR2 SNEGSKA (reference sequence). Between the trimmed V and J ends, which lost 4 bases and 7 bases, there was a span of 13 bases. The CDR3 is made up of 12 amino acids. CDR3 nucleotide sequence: TGCAGTGCTATAAACTGGGATGGGACCCAGTACTTC. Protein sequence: CSAINWDGTQYF.

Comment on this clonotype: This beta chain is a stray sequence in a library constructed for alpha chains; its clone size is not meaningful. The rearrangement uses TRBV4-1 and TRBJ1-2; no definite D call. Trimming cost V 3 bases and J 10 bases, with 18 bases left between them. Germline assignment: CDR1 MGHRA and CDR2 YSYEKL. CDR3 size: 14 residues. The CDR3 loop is CASSQLRGQETYTF. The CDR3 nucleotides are TGCGCCAGCAGCCAGTTGCGAGGGCAAGAAACCTACACCTTC.

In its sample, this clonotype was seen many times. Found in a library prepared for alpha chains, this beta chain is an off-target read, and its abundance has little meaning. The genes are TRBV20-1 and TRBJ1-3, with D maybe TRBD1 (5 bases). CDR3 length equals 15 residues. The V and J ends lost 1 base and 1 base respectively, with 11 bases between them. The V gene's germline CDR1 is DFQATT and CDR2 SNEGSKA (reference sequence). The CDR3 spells CSARADSGSGNTIYF. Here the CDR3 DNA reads TGCAGTGCTAGAGCCGACAGCGGGTCTGGAAACACCATATATTTT.

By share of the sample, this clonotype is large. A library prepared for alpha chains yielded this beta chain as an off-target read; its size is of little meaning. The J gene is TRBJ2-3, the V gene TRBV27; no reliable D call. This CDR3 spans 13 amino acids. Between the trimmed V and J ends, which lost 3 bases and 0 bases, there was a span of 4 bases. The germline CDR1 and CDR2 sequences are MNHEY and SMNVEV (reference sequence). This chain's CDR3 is CASSFQSTDTQYF. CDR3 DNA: TGTGCCAGCAGTTTCCAAAGCACAGATACGCAGTATTTT.

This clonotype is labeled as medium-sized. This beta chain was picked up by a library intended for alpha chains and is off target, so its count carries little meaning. CDR3 nucleotide sequence: TGCAGCGTTGCTCGGGGGGATACGCAGTATTTT. It specifies CSVARGDTQYF. This rearrangement joins TRBV29-1 to TRBJ2-3, with D perhaps matching TRBD2 (6 bases). Trimming left V 4 bases short and J 6 bases short, with 8 bases between. The germline CDR1 and CDR2 sequences are SQVTM and ANQGSEA. CDR3 length: 11 amino acids.

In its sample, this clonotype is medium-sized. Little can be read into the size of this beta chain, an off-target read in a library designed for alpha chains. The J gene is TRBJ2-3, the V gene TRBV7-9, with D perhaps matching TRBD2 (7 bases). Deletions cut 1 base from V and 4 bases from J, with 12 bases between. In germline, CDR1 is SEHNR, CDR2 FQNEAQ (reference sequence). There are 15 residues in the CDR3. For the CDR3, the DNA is TGTGCCAGCAGCTTAGACGGGGGGCCACCAGATACGCAGTATTTT. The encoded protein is CASSLDGGPPDTQYF.

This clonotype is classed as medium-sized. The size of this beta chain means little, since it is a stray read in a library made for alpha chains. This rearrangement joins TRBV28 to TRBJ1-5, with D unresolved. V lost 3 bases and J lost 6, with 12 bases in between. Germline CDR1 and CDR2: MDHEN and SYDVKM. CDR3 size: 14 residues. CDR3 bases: TGTGCCAGCAGTTTGGTGGGCCGGTCTCAGCCCCAGCATTTT. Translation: CASSLVGRSQPQHF.

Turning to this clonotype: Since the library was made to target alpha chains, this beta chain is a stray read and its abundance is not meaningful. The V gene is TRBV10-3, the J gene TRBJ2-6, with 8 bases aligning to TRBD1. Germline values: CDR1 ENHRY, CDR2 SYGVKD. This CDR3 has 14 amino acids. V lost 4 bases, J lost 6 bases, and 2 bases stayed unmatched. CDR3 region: CAISGTGKANVLTF. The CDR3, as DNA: TGTGCCATCAGTGGGACAGGGAAGGCCAACGTCCTGACTTTC.

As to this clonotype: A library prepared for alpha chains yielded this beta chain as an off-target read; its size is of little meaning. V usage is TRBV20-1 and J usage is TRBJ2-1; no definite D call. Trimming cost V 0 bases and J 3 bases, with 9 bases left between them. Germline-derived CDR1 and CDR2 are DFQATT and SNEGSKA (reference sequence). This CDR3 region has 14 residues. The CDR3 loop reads CSARDRSHYNEQFF. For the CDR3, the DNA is TGCAGTGCTAGAGATCGTTCCCACTACAATGAGCAGTTCTTC.

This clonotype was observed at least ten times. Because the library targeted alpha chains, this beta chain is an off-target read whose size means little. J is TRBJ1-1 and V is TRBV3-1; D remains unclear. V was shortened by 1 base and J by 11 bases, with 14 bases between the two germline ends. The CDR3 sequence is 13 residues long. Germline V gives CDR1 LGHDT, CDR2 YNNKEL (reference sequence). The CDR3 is CASSQGVDWWAFF. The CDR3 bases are TGTGCCAGCAGCCAAGGAGTCGACTGGTGGGCTTTCTTT. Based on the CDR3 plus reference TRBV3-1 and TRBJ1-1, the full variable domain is DTAVSQTPKYLVTQMGNDKSIKCEQNLGHDTMYWYKQDSKKFLKIMFSYNNKELIINETVPNRFSPKSPDKAHLNLHINSLELGDSAVYFCASSQGVDWWAFFGQGTRLTVV.

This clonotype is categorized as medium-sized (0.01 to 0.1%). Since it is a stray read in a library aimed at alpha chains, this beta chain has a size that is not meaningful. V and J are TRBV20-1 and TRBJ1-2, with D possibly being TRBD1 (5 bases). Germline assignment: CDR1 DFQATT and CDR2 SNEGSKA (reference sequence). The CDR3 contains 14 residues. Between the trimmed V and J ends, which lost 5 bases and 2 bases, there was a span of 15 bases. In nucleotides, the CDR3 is TGCAGTGCTTATTACAGGTCCGGCAACTATGGCTACACCTTC. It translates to CSAYYRSGNYGYTF.

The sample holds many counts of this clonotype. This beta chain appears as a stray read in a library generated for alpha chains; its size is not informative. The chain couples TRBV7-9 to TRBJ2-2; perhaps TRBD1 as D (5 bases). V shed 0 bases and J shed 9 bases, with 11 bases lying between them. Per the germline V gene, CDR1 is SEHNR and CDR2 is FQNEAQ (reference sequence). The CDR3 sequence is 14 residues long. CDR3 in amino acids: CASSLAGQGRELFF. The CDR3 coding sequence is TGTGCCAGCAGCTTAGCTGGGCAGGGCCGGGAGCTGTTTTTT.

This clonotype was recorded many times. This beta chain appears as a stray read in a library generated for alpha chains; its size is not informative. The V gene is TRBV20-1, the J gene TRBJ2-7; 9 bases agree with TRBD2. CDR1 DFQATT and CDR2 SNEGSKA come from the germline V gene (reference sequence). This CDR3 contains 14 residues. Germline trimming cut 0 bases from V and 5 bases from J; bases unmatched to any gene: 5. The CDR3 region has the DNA TGCAGTGCTAGAGATGTGCGGGGGGGCCACGAGCAGTACGTC. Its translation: CSARDVRGGHEQYV.

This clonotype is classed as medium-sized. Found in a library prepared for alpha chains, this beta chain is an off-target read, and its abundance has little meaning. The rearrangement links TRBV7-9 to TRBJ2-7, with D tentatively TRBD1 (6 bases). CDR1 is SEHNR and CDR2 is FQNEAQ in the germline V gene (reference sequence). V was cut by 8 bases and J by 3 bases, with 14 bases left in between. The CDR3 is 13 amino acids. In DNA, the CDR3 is TGTGCCAGCGGGCAGGGGCCGAACTACGAGCAGTACTTC. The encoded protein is CASGQGPNYEQYF. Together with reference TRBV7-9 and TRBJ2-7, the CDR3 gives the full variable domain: DTGVSQNPRHKITKRGQNVTFRCDPISEHNRLYWYRQTLGQGPEFLTYFQNEAQLEKSRLLSDRFSAERPKGSFSTLEIQRTEQGDSAMYLCASGQGPNYEQYFGPGTRLTVT.

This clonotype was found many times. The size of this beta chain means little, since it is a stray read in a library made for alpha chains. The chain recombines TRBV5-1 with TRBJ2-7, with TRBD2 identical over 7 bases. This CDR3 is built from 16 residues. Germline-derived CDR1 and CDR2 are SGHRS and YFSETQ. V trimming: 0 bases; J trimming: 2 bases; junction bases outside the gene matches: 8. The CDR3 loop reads CASSLGATSLTYEQYF. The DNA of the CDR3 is TGCGCCAGCAGCTTGGGGGCGACTAGCCTTACCTACGAGCAGTACTTC.